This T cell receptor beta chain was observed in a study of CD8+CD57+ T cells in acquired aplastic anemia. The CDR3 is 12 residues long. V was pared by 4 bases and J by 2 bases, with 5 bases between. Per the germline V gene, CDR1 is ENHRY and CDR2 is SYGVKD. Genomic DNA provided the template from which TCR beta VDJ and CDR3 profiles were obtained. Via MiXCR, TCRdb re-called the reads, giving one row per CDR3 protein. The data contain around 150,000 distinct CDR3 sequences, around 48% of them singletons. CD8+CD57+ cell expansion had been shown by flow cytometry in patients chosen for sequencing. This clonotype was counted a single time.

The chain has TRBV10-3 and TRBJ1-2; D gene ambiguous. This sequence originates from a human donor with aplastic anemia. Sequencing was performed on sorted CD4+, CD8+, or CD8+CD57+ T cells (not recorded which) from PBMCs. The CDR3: CAISGQNYGYTF. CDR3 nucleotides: TGTGCCATCAGTGGGCAAAACTATGGCTACACCTTC.